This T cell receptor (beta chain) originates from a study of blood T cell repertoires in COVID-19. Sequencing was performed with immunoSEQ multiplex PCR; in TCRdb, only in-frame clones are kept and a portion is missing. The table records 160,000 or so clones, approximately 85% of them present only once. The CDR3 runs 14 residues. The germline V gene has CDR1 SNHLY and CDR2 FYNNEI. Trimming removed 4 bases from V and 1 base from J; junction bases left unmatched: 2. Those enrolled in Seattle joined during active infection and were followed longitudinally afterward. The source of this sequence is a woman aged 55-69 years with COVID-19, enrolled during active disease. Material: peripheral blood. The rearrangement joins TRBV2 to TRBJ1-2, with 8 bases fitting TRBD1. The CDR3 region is CASSADRVNYGYTF. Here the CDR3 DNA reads TGTGCCAGCAGTGCGGACAGGGTTAACTATGGCTACACCTTC.